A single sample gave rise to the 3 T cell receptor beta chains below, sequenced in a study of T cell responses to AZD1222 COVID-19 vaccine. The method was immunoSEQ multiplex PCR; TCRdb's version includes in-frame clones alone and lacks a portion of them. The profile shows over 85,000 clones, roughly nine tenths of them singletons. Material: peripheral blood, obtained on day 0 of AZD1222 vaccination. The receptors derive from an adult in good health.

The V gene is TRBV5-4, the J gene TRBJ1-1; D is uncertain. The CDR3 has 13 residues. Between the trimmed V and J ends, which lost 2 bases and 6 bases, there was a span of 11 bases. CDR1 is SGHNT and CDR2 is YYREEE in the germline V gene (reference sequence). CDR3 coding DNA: TGTGCCAGCAGCTTTACGGTCGATTCTGAAGCTTTCTTT. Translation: CASSFTVDSEAFF.

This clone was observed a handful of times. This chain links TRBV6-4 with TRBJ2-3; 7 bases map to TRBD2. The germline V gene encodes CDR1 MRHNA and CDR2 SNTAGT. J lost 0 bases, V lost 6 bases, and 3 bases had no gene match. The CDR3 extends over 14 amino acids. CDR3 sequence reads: CASSEAGSTDTQYF. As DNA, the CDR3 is TGTGCCAGCAGCGAAGCGGGGAGCACAGATACGCAGTATTTT.

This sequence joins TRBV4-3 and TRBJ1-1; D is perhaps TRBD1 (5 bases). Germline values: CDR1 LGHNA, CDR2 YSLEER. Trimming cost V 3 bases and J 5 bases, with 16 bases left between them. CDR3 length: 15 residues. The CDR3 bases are TGCGCCAGCAGCCAGGGGACCAGGTATTCGACTGAAGCTTTCTTT. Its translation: CASSQGTRYSTEAFF.